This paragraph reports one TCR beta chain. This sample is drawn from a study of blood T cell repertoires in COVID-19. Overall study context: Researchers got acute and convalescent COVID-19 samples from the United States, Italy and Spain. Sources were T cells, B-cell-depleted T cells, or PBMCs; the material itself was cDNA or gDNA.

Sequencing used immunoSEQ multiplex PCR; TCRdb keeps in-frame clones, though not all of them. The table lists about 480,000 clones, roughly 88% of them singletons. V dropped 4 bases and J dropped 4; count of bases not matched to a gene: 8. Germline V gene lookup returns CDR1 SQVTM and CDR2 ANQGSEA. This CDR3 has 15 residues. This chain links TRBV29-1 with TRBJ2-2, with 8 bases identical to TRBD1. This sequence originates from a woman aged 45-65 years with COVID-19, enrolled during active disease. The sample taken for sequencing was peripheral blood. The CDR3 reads CSVARTGTFTGELFF. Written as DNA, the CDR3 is TGCAGCGTTGCCCGGACAGGGACTTTCACCGGGGAGCTGTTTTTT.